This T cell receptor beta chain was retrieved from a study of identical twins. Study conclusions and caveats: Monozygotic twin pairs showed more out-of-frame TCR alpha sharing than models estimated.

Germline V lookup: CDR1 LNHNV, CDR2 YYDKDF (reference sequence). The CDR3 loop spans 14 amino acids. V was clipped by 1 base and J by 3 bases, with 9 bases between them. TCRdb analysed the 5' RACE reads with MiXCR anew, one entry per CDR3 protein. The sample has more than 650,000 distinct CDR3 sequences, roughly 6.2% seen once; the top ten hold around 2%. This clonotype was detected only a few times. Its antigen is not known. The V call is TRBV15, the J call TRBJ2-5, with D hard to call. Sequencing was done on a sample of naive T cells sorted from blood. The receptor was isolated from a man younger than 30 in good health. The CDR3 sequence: CATSRVIGKETQYF. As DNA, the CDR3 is TGTGCCACCAGCAGAGTAATAGGCAAAGAGACCCAGTACTTC. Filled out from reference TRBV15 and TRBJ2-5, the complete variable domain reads DAMVIQNPRYQVTQFGKPVTLSCSQTLNHNVMYWYQQKSSQAPKLLFHYYDKDFNNEADTPDNFQSRRPNTSFCFLDIRSPGLGDTAMYLCATSRVIGKETQYFGPGTRLLVL.